Following are 7 T cell receptor beta chains from one sample sequenced in a study of monozygotic twins with inflammatory bowel disease. TCRdb derives one entry per CDR3 protein from the 5' RACE reads, leaving out DNA. Seen in this sample are 200,000 to 250,000 distinct CDR3 sequences; the ten most common clones hold approximately 7.7%. Sequencing was performed on blood. Every receptor here comes from a human donor with ulcerative colitis or Crohn's disease, or a healthy co-twin of an affected twin (not recorded which).

The V and J genes are TRBV4-1 and TRBJ2-3; TCRdb gives TRBD1 as the D gene, but with no DNA this cannot be confirmed. The CDR3 is made up of 15 amino acids. Germline lookup yields CDR1 MGHRA and CDR2 YSYEKL. CDR3: CASSQPGISTDTQYF.

V usage is TRBV7-6 and J usage is TRBJ1-4. The CDR3 has 14 residues. The V gene's germline CDR1 is SGHVS and CDR2 FNYEAQ. The CDR3 protein is CASSPSGRNEKLFF.

This rearrangement joins TRBV11-1 to TRBJ2-1; TCRdb gives TRBD2 as the D gene, but with no DNA this cannot be confirmed. Germline CDR1 is SGHAT and CDR2 is FQDESV (reference sequence). The CDR3 spans 18 residues. Here the CDR3 reads CASSLPSSFSSSYNEQFF.

This chain connects TRBV5-1 to TRBJ1-4. This CDR3 spans 15 amino acids. Germline lookup yields CDR1 SGHRS and CDR2 YFSETQ. CDR3: CASSLESHDGRKLFF.

This chain joins TRBV12-3 or TRBV12-4 and TRBJ2-1; TCRdb picks TRBD1, but there is no DNA to check that call. The CDR3 loop spans 13 amino acids. This CDR3 is CASSRQGANEQFF.

CDR3 residues: CAWSEQGNQPQHF. This chain joins TRBV30 and TRBJ1-5. The CDR3 is made up of 13 amino acids. Germline loops: CDR1 GTSNPN, CDR2 SVGIG (reference sequence).

The rearrangement uses TRBV4-1 and TRBJ2-2; TCRdb returns TRBD2, unconfirmable since there is no DNA. CDR1 is MGHRA, CDR2 YSYEKL, per germline. This CDR3 contains 19 residues. CDR3 in amino acids: CASSPRLAGGTMNTGELFF.